This note documents a single T cell receptor (beta chain) sequence. This sample was included in a study of control samples from healthy donors and cancer patients. The method was immunoSEQ multiplex PCR; TCRdb's version includes in-frame clones alone and lacks a portion of them. The sample consists of roughly 73,000 clones, 85% to 95% of them appearing once. The CDR3 totals 13 residues. Germline CDR1 is MNHEY and CDR2 is SMNVEV (reference sequence). V lost 8 bases and J 4 bases, leaving 11 bases between the germline ends. The chain uses TRBV27 and TRBJ2-2; D unclear. This sequence originates from a woman aged 55-69 years in good health. Sample: blood. This chain's CDR3 is CASGRAGTGELFF. The CDR3 DNA follows: TGTGCCAGCGGCCGGGCAGGCACCGGGGAGCTGTTTTTT.